These 4 T cell receptor beta chains were all obtained from the same sample, sequenced in a study of blood T cell repertoires in COVID-19. Measured with immunoSEQ multiplex PCR; TCRdb has only the in-frame clones, and not every one. The table includes about 54,000 clones, roughly 80% detected once. The source material was peripheral blood. These receptors all come from a woman aged 55-70 years with acute or convalescent COVID-19.

The chain employs TRBV10-3 and TRBJ2-1, with D possibly being TRBD2 (6 bases). The ends were cut back, 4 bases at V and 2 bases at J, with 9 bases in the middle. The CDR3 length is 14 residues. The germline V gene encodes CDR1 ENHRY and CDR2 SYGVKD. The CDR3 spells CAISAASAYNEQFF. The CDR3 DNA sequence: TGTGCCATCAGTGCGGCTAGCGCCTACAATGAGCAGTTCTTC.

V is TRBV30 and J is TRBJ1-1; perhaps TRBD1 as D (6 bases). V was cut by 7 bases and J by 0 bases, with 15 bases left in between. The CDR3 is made up of 14 amino acids. Looked up from germline, CDR1 is GTSNPN and CDR2 is SVGIG (reference sequence). CDR3 loop: CASCPGQMNTEAFF. In nucleotides, the CDR3 is TGTGCCTCTTGCCCGGGACAAATGAACACTGAAGCTTTCTTT.

The V and J genes are TRBV5-4 and TRBJ2-2, with D uncertain. The CDR3 is made up of 13 amino acids. CDR1 is SGHNT and CDR2 is YYREEE in the germline V gene (reference sequence). Trimming took 0 bases from V and 4 from J, leaving 4 bases between them. The CDR3 coding sequence is TGTGCCAGCAGCTTGGCGGGCACCGGGGAGCTGTTTTTT. Its protein product is CASSLAGTGELFF.

The chain joins TRBV10-3 to TRBJ1-1, with D perhaps matching TRBD1 (6 bases). Germline V gives CDR1 ENHRY, CDR2 SYGVKD. The CDR3 has 13 residues. Trimming cost V 6 bases and J 1 base, with 9 bases left between them. CDR3 coding DNA: TGTGCCATCAGGGACAGTAAGAACACTGAAGCTTTCTTT. As protein: CAIRDSKNTEAFF.